These 21 T cell receptor beta chains were sequenced from one sample in a study of blood T cells in healthy people across ages. The use of a sample-barcoded 5' primer and a J-beta primer mix characterized a second PCR of roughly 6 to 11 cycles. TCRdb re-called the 5' RACE reads with MiXCR, one entry per CDR3 protein. The table records approximately 690,000 distinct CDR3 sequences, roughly three fifths of them present only once. The sequenced sample consisted of blood. The source of these receptors is a man in his fifties or sixties in good health.

This chain uses TRBV28 with TRBJ1-2; TRBD1 matches 8 bases. The V segment lost 5 bases and the J segment 7 bases; nucleotides outside the gene matches: 9. This CDR3 comprises 14 residues. Germline values: CDR1 MDHEN, CDR2 SYDVKM. The DNA of the CDR3 is TGTGCCAGCAGTATCGGGGCAGGGGGCGCTGGCTACACCTTC. Encoded protein: CASSIGAGGAGYTF.

The gene calls are TRBV6-5 and TRBJ2-2; TRBD2 matches 7 bases. The CDR3 spans 16 residues. V was clipped by 3 bases and J by 3 bases; unmatched bases: 7. CDR1 and CDR2 (germline): MNHEY, SVGAGI. For the CDR3, the DNA is TGTGCCAGCAGTTATGGCGCGGGGGTATACACCGGGGAGCTGTTTTTT. Its translation: CASSYGAGVYTGELFF.

CDR3 protein: CASSPRGGHIAKNIQYF. CDR3 nucleotides: TGTGCCAGCAGCCCCCGGGGGGGACACATAGCCAAAAACATTCAGTACTTC. The chain is built from TRBV11-2 and TRBJ2-4; TRBD2 agrees at 8 bases. V lost 5 bases to trimming and J lost 0 bases; unmatched junction nucleotides: 9. Germline values: CDR1 SGHAT, CDR2 FQNNGV. This CDR3 comprises 17 residues.

V is TRBV7-2 and J is TRBJ2-5; 11 positions agree with TRBD2. The CDR3 contains 15 residues. Looked up from germline, CDR1 is SGHTA and CDR2 is FQGNSA. V shed 5 bases and J 0 bases; nucleotides not matched to a gene: 2. CDR3 sequence reads: CASSRSGGDQETQYF. CDR3 in DNA: TGTGCCAGCAGCCGTAGCGGGGGGGACCAAGAGACCCAGTACTTC. The whole variable domain, remainder taken from reference TRBV7-2 and TRBJ2-5, is GAGVSQSPSNKVTEKGKDVELRCDPISGHTALYWYRQSLGQGLEFLIYFQGNSAPDKSGLPSDRFSAERTGGSVSTLTIQRTQQEDSAVYLCASSRSGGDQETQYFGPGTRLLVL.

Details on this clonotype: The DNA is omitted, as the CDR3 cannot be located on it reliably, and the CDR3 follows TCRdb's listing. The chain carries TRBV21-1 and TRBJ2-5; the table's D call, TRBD1, has no DNA check behind it. TRBV21-1 is given as a pseudogene. The CDR3 spans 17 residues, counting both ends. This CDR3 reads CASSKGGVGTGSETQYF.

This clonotype has a single count. The chain couples TRBV12-3 or TRBV12-4 to TRBJ2-3, with 7 bases aligning to TRBD1. V dropped 3 bases and J dropped 8; count of bases not matched to a gene: 11. The CDR3 is 15 residues long. The CDR3 loop reads CASSLTGPPLLTQYF. The CDR3 DNA reads as TGTGCCAGCAGTTTGACAGGGCCCCCACTACTTACGCAGTATTTT.

The rearrangement uses TRBV20-1 and TRBJ1-5; D not certain. Trimming took off 0 bases at V and 5 bases at J, with 14 bases between the two ends. CDR3 length: 15 residues. Germline V gene sequence: CDR1 DFQATT, CDR2 SNEGSKA (reference sequence). The CDR3 DNA is TGCAGTGCTAGAGATAAAAGGGATCAAGATCAGCCCCAGCATTTT. Translated: CSARDKRDQDQPQHF.

The chain is built from TRBV12-3 or TRBV12-4 and TRBJ1-1, with 7 bases identical to TRBD1. The V and J ends lost 5 bases and 2 bases, in that order; junction bases with no gene match: 8. The CDR3 length is 15 residues. The CDR3 is CASSMGQLTNTEAFF. The DNA for the CDR3 is TGTGCCAGCAGTATGGGACAGCTAACAAACACTGAAGCTTTCTTT.

Turning to this clonotype: No conserved phenylalanine or tryptophan ends this CDR3, so it is likely a read error. The V call is TRBV14, the J call TRBJ2-1; 12 bases are a match to TRBD1. The DNA matches TRBJ2-7 better at its end, which makes the J call doubtful. Germline values: CDR1 SGHDN, CDR2 FVKESK. The CDR3 contains 15 residues. CDR3 DNA: TGTGCCAGCGGCCTGGGGACAGGGGGCAACTACGAGCAGTACTTA. Translation: CASGLGTGGNYEQYL.

The chain carries TRBV7-8 and TRBJ2-7, with 8 bases matching TRBD1. Germline CDR1 is SGHVS and CDR2 is FQNEAQ. V trimming: 4 bases; J trimming: 3 bases; junction bases outside the gene matches: 8. The CDR3 extends over 15 amino acids. The CDR3 region is CASSSGQGGFYEQYF. CDR3 in DNA: TGTGCCAGCAGCTCCGGACAGGGTGGCTTCTACGAGCAGTACTTC.

This clonotype was observed a few times. The chain recombines TRBV12-3 or TRBV12-4 with TRBJ2-4; the match to TRBD1 covers 10 bases. The CDR3 length is 18 residues. V lost 1 base to trimming and J lost 0 bases; unmatched junction nucleotides: 6. CDR3 in amino acids: CASSLGGQGSLAKNIQYF. The CDR3 DNA sequence: TGTGCCAGCAGTTTAGGGGGACAGGGGTCTTTAGCCAAAAACATTCAGTACTTC.

This clonotype was recorded a few times. This chain joins TRBV25-1 and TRBJ1-1; 10 bases match TRBD1. The length of the CDR3 is 16 residues. Germline CDR1 and CDR2: MGHDK and SYGVNS. V dropped 6 bases and J dropped 5; count of bases not matched to a gene: 12. The CDR3 is CASSQTGGPRGTEAFF. In DNA, the CDR3 is TGTGCCAGCAGCCAGACAGGGGGCCCCCGGGGGACTGAAGCTTTCTTT.

On this clonotype: With a much larger clone just one base away, this may be a read error. The V and J genes are TRBV5-1 and TRBJ2-1, with 7 bases identical to TRBD1. The CDR3 is 13 amino acids. Germline CDR1 is SGHRS and CDR2 is YFSETQ. The ends lost 7 bases at V and 6 bases at J; junction bases unmatched: 7. CDR3 nucleotides: TGCGCCAGCGGGGACAGCCTCTGCAATGAGCAGTTCTTC. Translated, it gives CASGDSLCNEQFF.

This clonotype was observed many times. This chain joins TRBV5-1 and TRBJ2-5; the D gene is possibly TRBD2 (5 bases). The V gene's germline CDR1 is SGHRS and CDR2 YFSETQ. CDR3 length: 12 amino acids. V lost 4 bases and J 5 bases, leaving 9 bases between the germline ends. The CDR3 nucleotides are TGCGCCAGCAGCCGAGAGGGTGAGACCCAGTACTTC. Translation: CASSREGETQYF.

The chain employs TRBV27 and TRBJ2-5; D is perhaps TRBD2 (6 bases). V was clipped by 4 bases and J by 5 bases, with 14 bases between them. The germline gives CDR1 MNHEY, CDR2 SMNVEV (reference sequence). The CDR3 has 14 residues. CDR3 nucleotide sequence: TGTGCCAGCAGTTACCGATGGGGGGAGGAGACCCAGTACTTC. This gives the protein CASSYRWGEETQYF.

This chain joins TRBV6-1 and TRBJ2-1, with a tentative D call TRBD1 (5 bases). Germline-derived CDR1 and CDR2 are MNHNS and SASEGT. The V and J ends lost 3 bases and 7 bases respectively, with 13 bases between them. CDR3 length equals 14 residues. For the CDR3, the DNA is TGTGCCAGCAGTGAGAGACAGATGAGGAATGAGCAGTTCTTC. Amino acid sequence: CASSERQMRNEQFF.

J is TRBJ2-1 and V is TRBV3-1; unclear D gene. This CDR3 is 13 amino acids long. Germline values: CDR1 LGHDT, CDR2 YNNKEL (reference sequence). Between the trimmed V and J ends, which lost 0 bases and 8 bases, there was a span of 8 bases. The CDR3 bases are TGTGCCAGCAGCCAAGATCTCTGGGATGAGCAGTTCTTC. It codes for CASSQDLWDEQFF.

The chain couples TRBV20-1 to TRBJ2-2; 9 bases fit TRBD2. Trimming at V came to 0 bases and at J to 4 bases, leaving 6 bases not matched to a gene. The length of the CDR3 is 16 residues. Looked up from germline, CDR1 is DFQATT and CDR2 is SNEGSKA (reference sequence). CDR3: CSARDRLAGSTGELFF. As DNA, the CDR3 is TGCAGTGCTAGAGATAGGCTAGCGGGGAGCACCGGGGAGCTGTTTTTT.

A single count supports this clonotype. This chain uses TRBV3-1 with TRBJ2-3, with 7 nucleotides matching TRBD2. In germline, CDR1 is LGHDT, CDR2 YNNKEL (reference sequence). The CDR3 contains 14 residues. The V gene end was trimmed by 4 bases and the J gene end by 4 bases; junction bases not matched to a gene: 5. The CDR3 loop reads CASSRDYPADTQYF. DNA of the CDR3: TGTGCCAGCAGCCGGGACTACCCCGCAGATACGCAGTATTTT.

As concerns this clonotype: Just one base apart from a much larger clone, this may be a read error. This chain links TRBV12-3 or TRBV12-4 with TRBJ2-1, with D possibly TRBD1 on 6 matching bases. The V end was cut by 5 bases, the J end by 15 bases, with 17 bases between. This CDR3 region has 12 residues. CDR3 region: CASSPGTPSMFF. CDR3 nucleotides: TGTGCCAGCAGTCCCGGGACACCGAGCATGTTCTTC.

This rearrangement joins TRBV28 to TRBJ1-6; 7 bases align to TRBD1. The CDR3 has 17 amino acids. V was clipped by 2 bases and J by 4 bases; unmatched bases: 8. Germline loops: CDR1 MDHEN, CDR2 SYDVKM. CDR3 DNA: TGTGCCAGCAGTTTAACGGCGCAGGGGGTTTATAATTCACCCCTCCACTTT. Translating gives CASSLTAQGVYNSPLHF. Supplemented by reference TRBV28 and TRBJ1-6, the full variable domain reads DVKVTQSSRYLVKRTGEKVFLECVQDMDHENMFWYRQDPGLGLRLIYFSYDVKMKEKGDIPEGYSVSREKKERFSLILESASTNQTSMYLCASSLTAQGVYNSPLHFGNGTRLTVT.